The T cell receptor beta chain described here comes from a study of identifying expanded T cells in peripheral blood. Note on this clone: Its specificity is not known.

Study-wide findings and caveats: Over approximately two and four weeks, about 15 and 19 clones changed, versus more than 1 between replicates.

TCRdb's copy holds only in-frame clones and misses some; the assay was immunoSEQ multiplex PCR. Of under 120,000 clones listed, roughly 89% are singletons. This CDR3 is built from 14 residues. Deletions cut 0 bases from V and 4 bases from J, with 9 bases between. Healthy donors had no documented immune events, such as infections, while sampled. The sequencing input was blood. The chain links TRBV5-7 to TRBJ2-3; D is unresolved. TRBV5-7 is assigned to the ORF class and has an uncertain function. The receptor was isolated from a person aged 18 to 75 in good health. The CDR3: CASSLAGTPDTQYF. CDR3 nucleotide sequence: TGTGCCAGCAGCTTGGCAGGTACCCCAGATACGCAGTATTTT.